The subject of this entry is one T cell receptor beta chain. Its binding antigen is unknown. Per-nucleotide qualities are absent, and no much larger clonotype sits a single base away. The CDR3 starts with the cysteine, ends with the phenylalanine, and has 13 residues. Only the CDR3 DNA stays, 39 bases, in frame from base 1. Reading the germline V gene gives CDR1 SGHDT and CDR2 YYEEEE. The library was obtained by the immunoSEQ multiplex PCR assay. For most patients, genomic DNA was isolated with the Qiagen DNeasy Blood and Tissue Kit and shipped frozen to Adaptive Biotechnologies for TCR sequencing. High-throughput TCR-beta CDR3 sequencing of genomic DNA from most patients was performed by Adaptive Biotechnologies. As for the original processing: Adaptive's ImmunoSEQ software supplied the TCR sequencing data for 15 to 20 patients, while MiXCR and VDJtools were used to process a few other patients. To correct CD4 versus CD8 sorting errors, any sequence found in both subsets at a frequency ratio below 5:1 was removed. Because the origin of CDR3 nucleotide sequences shared between donor and recipient could not be assigned, those sequences were removed. At least 2-fold expansion over unstimulated cells and a minimum CFSE-low frequency of 0.002% (template counts) or 0.001% (read counts) were required for clones to be classified as alloreactive. Clones detected in sequenced pre-transplant spleen, lymph node, or MLR CFSE-low populations of the donor or recipient were defined as mappable. The cumulative frequency of alloreactive clones was calculated as a percentage of all sequences, weighted by copy number. TCRdb provides this immuneACCESS table in a form limited to in-frame rearrangements. Some clones are lacking; in checked studies, under half of them reflect an unresolved V gene, and why the rest are absent is not known. V, J and clone size reflect that table, while D and trimming were determined from the DNA. The sample profile shows some 100,000 clones; around 90% of them were found once. Less than 0.08% of the sample is in the top ten clones.

The sample belongs to a study of graft-versus-host responses after intestinal transplantation (TCRdb year 2021). Some background on the complete study: The transplants that recipients received were multivisceral, liver-intestinal, or isolated intestinal. All recipients received anti-thymocyte globulin induction followed by maintenance tacrolimus and steroids for approximately 3 years. Graft-versus-host and host-versus-graft alloreactive T cell clones were tracked in the graft, circulation and bone marrow after intestinal transplantation using bulk TCR-beta CDR3 sequencing. Alloreactive clones were identified by sequencing pre-transplant mixed lymphocyte reaction products and comparing them with unstimulated pre-transplant donor and recipient T cells. Of the 20 to 30 intestinal transplant recipients enrolled in the cohort, one of whom was a retransplant, a few patients without pretransplant specimens were excluded. A peak of at least 4% donor T cells among recipient peripheral blood mononuclear cells was the definition used for donor T cell macrochimerism. Samples from three later patients were sequenced in-house on an Illumina MiSeq with MiXCR processing rather than by the commercial service.

Explained via the paper, the time point label denotes: cells obtained before transplantation from donor or recipient. CD3+CD4+ and CD3+CD8+ populations were FACS-sorted from unstimulated pre-transplant donor and recipient cells taken from spleen or lymph nodes. Overall study results and their limits: High GvH to HvG T cell clonal ratios were observed in the allografts of patients with donor T cell macrochimerism. The conclusions were limited by the relatively low number and heterogeneity of the intestinal transplant patients. GvH clones were detected in recipient bone marrow, and some appeared earlier in ileal mucosa or blood, consistent with an intestinal mucosal origin. Early after transplant, peak levels of circulating GvH clones were associated with declines in HvG clones.

This clonotype was sampled from a human donor who was the organ donor for an intestinal transplant. Recombination joined TRBV5-6 with TRBJ2-5, and perhaps TRBD1 as D gene, on 6 matching bases. The assigned J gene may be wrong: the sequence end matches TRBJ2-7 better. This specimen consisted of unstimulated CD8+ T cells sorted from spleen or lymph node cells, obtained before transplant. The CDR3 amino acid sequence is: CASRTQGSYEQYF. The nucleotide sequence is given as TGTGCCAGCAGAACACAGGGCTCCTACGAGCAGTACTTC.